The rows below give T cell receptor beta chains drawn from one sample of a study of vaccination and CD4 T cells after COVID-19. Each CDR3 protein gets one entry after TCRdb re-called the PCR reads with MiXCR. The table records around 17,000 distinct CDR3 sequences, 48% of them present only once. These TCRs are of unknown antigen specificity. The material sequenced was CD4+ T cells from blood, cultured in vitro, taken before SARS-CoV-2 vaccination. The receptors were gathered from a human donor who had recovered from COVID-19. The CDR3 runs from the conserved cysteine through the conserved F or W. The order of the fields is clone size, D gene, V gene, J gene, CDR3 protein. A D gene is named only where the DNA matches it firmly. Rows may omit the clone size; those that give it use once, few, many or a size class.

clone size: NA
D gene: NA
V gene: TRBV7-2
J gene: TRBJ1-1
CDR3 protein: CASSSIEVAFF

clone size: NA
D gene: TRBD1
V gene: TRBV11-2
J gene: TRBJ1-1
CDR3 protein: CASSLAGQGNTEAFF

clone size: NA
D gene: TRBD2
V gene: TRBV10-3
J gene: TRBJ2-7
CDR3 protein: CAITRGTSAYHEQYF

clone size: NA
D gene: NA
V gene: TRBV9
J gene: TRBJ1-1
CDR3 protein: CASSVNGAMNTEAFF

clone size: NA
D gene: TRBD2
V gene: TRBV7-2
J gene: TRBJ2-2
CDR3 protein: CASSQGVRLAGAGELFF

clone size: NA
D gene: NA
V gene: TRBV6-5
J gene: TRBJ1-2
CDR3 protein: CASSYSGNSNYGYTF

clone size: NA
D gene: NA
V gene: TRBV2
J gene: TRBJ1-2
CDR3 protein: CASSEGRGDGYTF

clone size: NA
D gene: NA
V gene: TRBV19
J gene: TRBJ1-5
CDR3 protein: CASTQQRSSDQPQHF

clone size: NA
D gene: NA
V gene: TRBV7-2
J gene: NA
CDR3 protein: CASSPERGGRTYEQYF

clone size: few
D gene: NA
V gene: TRBV12-3/TRBV12-4
J gene: TRBJ2-5
CDR3 protein: CASSLAGTETQYF

clone size: few
D gene: NA
V gene: TRBV28
J gene: TRBJ1-2
CDR3 protein: CASSPGPNLGGYTF

clone size: NA
D gene: TRBD2
V gene: TRBV20-1
J gene: TRBJ2-1
CDR3 protein: CSACPSGSFDNEQFF

clone size: NA
D gene: NA
V gene: TRBV29-1
J gene: TRBJ2-3
CDR3 protein: CSVERQGPEDTQYF

clone size: few
D gene: NA
V gene: TRBV11-3
J gene: TRBJ1-1
CDR3 protein: CASSVEGVAFF

clone size: NA
D gene: NA
V gene: TRBV10-2
J gene: TRBJ1-5
CDR3 protein: CASSESTGIQPQHF

clone size: NA
D gene: TRBD2
V gene: TRBV4-2
J gene: TRBJ2-2
CDR3 protein: CASSQALAGTGELFF

clone size: NA
D gene: TRBD2
V gene: TRBV20-1
J gene: TRBJ2-2
CDR3 protein: CSARTSGRSGELFF

clone size: NA
D gene: TRBD2
V gene: TRBV19
J gene: TRBJ2-1
CDR3 protein: CAVTSGHGGSEQFF

clone size: NA
D gene: NA
V gene: TRBV27
J gene: TRBJ2-2
CDR3 protein: CASSLSFQGELFF

clone size: few
D gene: NA
V gene: TRBV11-3
J gene: TRBJ1-1
CDR3 protein: CASRGNTEAFF

clone size: NA
D gene: NA
V gene: TRBV6-1
J gene: TRBJ1-2
CDR3 protein: CASSGRDGRNYGYTF

clone size: NA
D gene: TRBD1
V gene: TRBV12-3/TRBV12-4
J gene: TRBJ2-7
CDR3 protein: CASSPGTGSWTEQYF

clone size: NA
D gene: TRBD2
V gene: TRBV7-2
J gene: TRBJ2-5
CDR3 protein: CASSLAGLAVTGETQYF

clone size: NA
D gene: TRBD1
V gene: TRBV12-3/TRBV12-4
J gene: TRBJ2-5
CDR3 protein: CASSLGQGYQETQYF

clone size: NA
D gene: NA
V gene: TRBV7-9
J gene: TRBJ1-2
CDR3 protein: CASSPNGASIYGYTF

clone size: NA
D gene: NA
V gene: TRBV2
J gene: TRBJ2-7
CDR3 protein: CASSLFSDSYEQYF

clone size: few
D gene: TRBD1
V gene: TRBV7-8
J gene: TRBJ1-1
CDR3 protein: CASSFLNRQGTRSAEAFF

clone size: few
D gene: NA
V gene: TRBV20-1
J gene: TRBJ1-6
CDR3 protein: CSARDRGSLHF

clone size: NA
D gene: TRBD1
V gene: TRBV7-9
J gene: TRBJ1-2
CDR3 protein: CASSFDRAGYTF

clone size: NA
D gene: NA
V gene: TRBV4-1
J gene: TRBJ1-2
CDR3 protein: CASSQMDRSQGYTF

clone size: NA
D gene: NA
V gene: TRBV5-1
J gene: TRBJ1-1
CDR3 protein: CASSLSGDENTEAFF

clone size: NA
D gene: TRBD2
V gene: TRBV6-5
J gene: TRBJ2-3
CDR3 protein: CASSYGLAGVRQYF

clone size: few
D gene: TRBD1
V gene: TRBV6-5
J gene: TRBJ1-2
CDR3 protein: CASSSPGQTIYGYTF

clone size: NA
D gene: NA
V gene: TRBV4-2
J gene: TRBJ1-6
CDR3 protein: CASSQDQNDNSPLHF

clone size: NA
D gene: TRBD2
V gene: TRBV27
J gene: TRBJ2-3
CDR3 protein: CASSLGGLADTDTQYF

clone size: NA
D gene: NA
V gene: TRBV20-1
J gene: TRBJ2-3
CDR3 protein: CSARRAGRDTDTQYF

clone size: few
D gene: NA
V gene: TRBV27
J gene: TRBJ1-2
CDR3 protein: CASRVTGFNYGYTF

clone size: NA
D gene: NA
V gene: TRBV25-1
J gene: TRBJ2-7
CDR3 protein: CASSGNVSPTYEQYF

clone size: few
D gene: NA
V gene: TRBV7-6
J gene: TRBJ1-1
CDR3 protein: CASSLYTGKNTEAFF

clone size: NA
D gene: NA
V gene: TRBV20-1
J gene: TRBJ1-5
CDR3 protein: CSVAGGGSNQPQHF

clone size: NA
D gene: NA
V gene: TRBV4-2
J gene: TRBJ1-1
CDR3 protein: CASSQRDQLGEAFF

clone size: few
D gene: NA
V gene: TRBV6-1
J gene: TRBJ1-2
CDR3 protein: CASSTDRGYTF

clone size: NA
D gene: NA
V gene: TRBV6-4
J gene: TRBJ1-1
CDR3 protein: CASSVSANTEAFF

clone size: NA
D gene: NA
V gene: TRBV5-1
J gene: TRBJ1-1
CDR3 protein: CASSPVAGNTEAFF

clone size: NA
D gene: NA
V gene: TRBV7-9
J gene: TRBJ2-2
CDR3 protein: CASSLVMSWGAENTGELFF

clone size: few
D gene: NA
V gene: TRBV20-1
J gene: TRBJ1-1
CDR3 protein: CSAGGGNTEAFF

clone size: once
D gene: NA
V gene: TRBV7-8
J gene: TRBJ1-1
CDR3 protein: CASSFRQDLEAFF

clone size: NA
D gene: NA
V gene: TRBV14
J gene: TRBJ1-1
CDR3 protein: CASSLKGNTEAFF

clone size: NA
D gene: NA
V gene: TRBV7-2
J gene: TRBJ1-1
CDR3 protein: CASSLAGLNTEAFF

clone size: NA
D gene: TRBD2
V gene: TRBV7-2
J gene: TRBJ2-7
CDR3 protein: CASSLYSLSGGSSYEQYF

clone size: few
D gene: TRBD1
V gene: TRBV28
J gene: TRBJ1-5
CDR3 protein: CASSDRGNQPQHF

clone size: few
D gene: TRBD1
V gene: TRBV24-1
J gene: TRBJ1-1
CDR3 protein: CATSDGQGGGTEAFF

clone size: few
D gene: TRBD1
V gene: TRBV27
J gene: TRBJ1-1
CDR3 protein: CASSFFGQGARDTEAFF

clone size: NA
D gene: TRBD1
V gene: TRBV27
J gene: TRBJ1-2
CDR3 protein: CASSKAANRGSGYTF

clone size: NA
D gene: NA
V gene: TRBV10-2
J gene: TRBJ2-7
CDR3 protein: CASNIQGIGGSYEQYF

clone size: NA
D gene: NA
V gene: TRBV15
J gene: TRBJ2-6
CDR3 protein: CATSRDRAGANVLTF